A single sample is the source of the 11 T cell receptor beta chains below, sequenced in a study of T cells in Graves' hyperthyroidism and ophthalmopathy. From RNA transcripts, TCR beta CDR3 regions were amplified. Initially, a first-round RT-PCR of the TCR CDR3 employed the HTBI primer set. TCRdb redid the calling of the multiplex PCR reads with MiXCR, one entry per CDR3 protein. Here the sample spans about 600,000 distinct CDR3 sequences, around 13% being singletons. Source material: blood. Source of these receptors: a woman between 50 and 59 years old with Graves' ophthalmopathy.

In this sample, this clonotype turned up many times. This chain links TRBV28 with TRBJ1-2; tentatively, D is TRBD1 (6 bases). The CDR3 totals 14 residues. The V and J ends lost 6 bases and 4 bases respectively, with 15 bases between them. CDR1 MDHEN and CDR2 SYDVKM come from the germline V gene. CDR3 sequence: CASSQGGASYGYTF. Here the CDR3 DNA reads TGTGCCAGCAGCCAAGGGGGGGCCTCCTATGGCTACACCTTC.

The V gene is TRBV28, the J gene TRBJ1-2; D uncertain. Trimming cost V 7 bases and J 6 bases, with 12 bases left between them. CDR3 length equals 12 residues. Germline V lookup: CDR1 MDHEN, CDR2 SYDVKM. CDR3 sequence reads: CASTLGTNGYTF. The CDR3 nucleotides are TGTGCCAGCACCCTCGGTACCAATGGCTACACCTTC.

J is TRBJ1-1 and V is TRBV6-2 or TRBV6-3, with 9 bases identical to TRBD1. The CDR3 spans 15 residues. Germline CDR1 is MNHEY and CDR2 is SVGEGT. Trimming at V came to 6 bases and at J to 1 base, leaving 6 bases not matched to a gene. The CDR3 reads CASRTTGGQNTEAFF. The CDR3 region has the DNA TGTGCCAGCAGAACCACAGGGGGCCAGAACACTGAAGCTTTCTTT.

CDR3 sequence reads: CASSYRASPYEQYF. DNA for the CDR3: TGTGCCAGCAGTTACCGGGCCTCCCCCTACGAGCAGTACTTC. The V gene is TRBV6-2 or TRBV6-3, the J gene TRBJ2-7; no firm D call. CDR3 size: 14 residues. Trimming stripped 2 bases from V and 2 bases from J, with 10 bases between. The germline CDR1 and CDR2 sequences are MNHEY and SVGEGT.

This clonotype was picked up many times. As DNA, the CDR3 is TGTGCCAGCAGTTTGGGGATTACCTTCACCCTCCACTTT. It yields the protein CASSLGITFTLHF. The chain joins TRBV28 to TRBJ1-6; D is unresolved. This CDR3 has 13 residues. Per the germline V gene, CDR1 is MDHEN and CDR2 is SYDVKM. Trimming left V 3 bases short and J 14 bases short, with 14 bases between.

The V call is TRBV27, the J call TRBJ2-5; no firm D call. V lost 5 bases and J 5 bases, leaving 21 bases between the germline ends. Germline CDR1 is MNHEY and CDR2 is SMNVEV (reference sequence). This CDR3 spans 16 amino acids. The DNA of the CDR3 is TGTGCCAGCAGTCCCCTTTCACTCCGTTTCCAGGAGACCCAGTACTTC. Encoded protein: CASSPLSLRFQETQYF.

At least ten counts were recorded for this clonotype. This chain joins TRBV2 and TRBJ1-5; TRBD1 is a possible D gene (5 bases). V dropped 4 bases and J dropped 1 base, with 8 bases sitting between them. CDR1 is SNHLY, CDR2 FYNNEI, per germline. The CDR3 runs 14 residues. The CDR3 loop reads CASSGQMSNQPQHF. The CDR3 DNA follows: TGTGCCAGCAGTGGACAGATGAGCAATCAGCCCCAGCATTTT.

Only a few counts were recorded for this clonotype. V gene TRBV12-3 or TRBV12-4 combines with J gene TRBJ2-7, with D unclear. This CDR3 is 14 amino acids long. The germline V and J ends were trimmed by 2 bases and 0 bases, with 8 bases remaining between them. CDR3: CASSLRSSSYEQYF. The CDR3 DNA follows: TGTGCCAGCAGTTTAAGGTCCAGCTCCTACGAGCAGTACTTC.

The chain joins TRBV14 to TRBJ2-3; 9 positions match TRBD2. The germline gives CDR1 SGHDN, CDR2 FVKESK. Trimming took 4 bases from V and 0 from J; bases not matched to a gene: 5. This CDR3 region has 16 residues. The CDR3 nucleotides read TGTGCCAGCAGCCCACTAGCGGGCCTAAGCACAGATACGCAGTATTTT. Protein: CASSPLAGLSTDTQYF.

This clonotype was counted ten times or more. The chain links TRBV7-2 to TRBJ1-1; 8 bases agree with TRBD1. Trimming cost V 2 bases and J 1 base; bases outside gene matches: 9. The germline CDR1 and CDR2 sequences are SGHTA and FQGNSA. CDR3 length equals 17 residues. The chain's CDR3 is CASSLTTGVIQNTEAFF. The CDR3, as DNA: TGTGCCAGCAGCTTAACGACAGGGGTTATCCAGAACACTGAAGCTTTCTTT.

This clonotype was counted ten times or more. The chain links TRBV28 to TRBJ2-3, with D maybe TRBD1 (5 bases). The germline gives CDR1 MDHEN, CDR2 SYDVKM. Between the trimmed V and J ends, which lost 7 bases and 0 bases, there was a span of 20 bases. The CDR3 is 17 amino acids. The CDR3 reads CASISGQPILSTDTQYF. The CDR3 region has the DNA TGTGCCAGCATCAGTGGACAACCGATCTTAAGCACAGATACGCAGTATTTT.